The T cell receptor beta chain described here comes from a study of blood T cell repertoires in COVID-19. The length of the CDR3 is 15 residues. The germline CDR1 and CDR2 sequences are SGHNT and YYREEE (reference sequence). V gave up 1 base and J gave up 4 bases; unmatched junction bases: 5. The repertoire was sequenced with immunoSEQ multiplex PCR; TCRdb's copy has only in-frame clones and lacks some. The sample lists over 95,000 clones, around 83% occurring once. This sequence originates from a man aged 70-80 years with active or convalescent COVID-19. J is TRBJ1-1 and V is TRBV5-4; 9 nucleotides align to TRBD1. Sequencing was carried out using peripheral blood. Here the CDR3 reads CASSLPGTGITEAFF. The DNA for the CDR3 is TGTGCCAGCAGCTTGCCCGGGACAGGGATCACTGAAGCTTTCTTT. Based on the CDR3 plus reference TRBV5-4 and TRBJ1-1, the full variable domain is ETGVTQSPTHLIKTRGQQVTLRCSSQSGHNTVSWYQQALGQGPQFIFQYYREEENGRGNFPPRFSGLQFPNYSSELNVNALELDDSALYLCASSLPGTGITEAFFGQGTRLTVV.